What follows are 6 T cell receptor beta chains derived from one specimen sequenced in a study of T-cell reconstitution after alpha-beta-depleted transplantation in children. Preparation of the TCRbeta library was carried out with unique molecular identifiers. A single record per CDR3 protein comes from TCRdb applying MiXCR to the PCR reads. The sample lists roughly 310,000 distinct CDR3 sequences, around 25% occurring once. The source material was PBMCs, mostly from graft donor cells, sampled 180 days after TCRalphabeta/CD19-depleted stem cell transplant. These receptor sequences come from a male patient between 5 and 17 years old who had a stem cell transplant for acute lymphoblastic leukemia, so the T cells may come from the graft donor.

J is TRBJ2-2 and V is TRBV6-1, with 7 bases fitting TRBD2. This CDR3 is built from 17 residues. Germline V gene lookup returns CDR1 MNHNS and CDR2 SASEGT. V trimming: 7 bases; J trimming: 1 base; junction bases outside the gene matches: 12. The CDR3 loop is CASKGWLAARNTGELFF. The CDR3 DNA reads as TGTGCCAGCAAGGGCTGGCTAGCGGCGAGGAACACCGGGGAGCTGTTTTTT.

There are a few counts of this clonotype. V and J are TRBV5-1 and TRBJ2-5; 9 bases fit TRBD2. The germline CDR1 and CDR2 sequences are SGHRS and YFSETQ. The V gene end was trimmed by 1 base and the J gene end by 5 bases; junction bases not matched to a gene: 3. The CDR3 runs to 14 residues. CDR3 residues: CASSLIAGVETQYF. In DNA, the CDR3 is TGCGCCAGCAGCTTGATAGCGGGAGTTGAGACCCAGTACTTC.

The genes are TRBV7-3 and TRBJ2-3; 10 positions match TRBD2. V lost 8 bases and J lost 5; bases outside the gene matches: 13. The CDR3 is 16 amino acids. Germline values: CDR1 SGHTA, CDR2 FQGTGA. CDR3 protein: CASQINSGRTVDTQYF. DNA for the CDR3: TGTGCCAGCCAGATTAATAGCGGGAGGACAGTAGATACGCAGTATTTT.

The chain uses TRBV5-1 and TRBJ2-5; 10 nucleotides match TRBD2. This CDR3 contains 15 residues. V lost 0 bases to trimming and J lost 5 bases; unmatched junction nucleotides: 4. The V gene's germline CDR1 is SGHRS and CDR2 YFSETQ. The CDR3, as DNA: TGCGCCAGCAGCTTGGTAGCGGGAGGCTCGGAGACCCAGTACTTC. Protein product: CASSLVAGGSETQYF.

This sequence joins TRBV7-9 and TRBJ1-2; TRBD1 is a possible D gene (6 bases). Per germline, CDR1 SEHNR and CDR2 FQNEAQ (reference sequence). Trimming shortened V by 1 base and J by 4 bases, and 16 bases separated the two germline ends. The CDR3 length is 16 residues. The CDR3 DNA follows: TGTGCCAGCAGCTTAGGTCCTTCAGGGGACGGCTATGGCTACACCTTC. The encoded protein is CASSLGPSGDGYGYTF.

V gene TRBV6-2 or TRBV6-3 combines with J gene TRBJ2-4, with 10 bases that match TRBD1. The CDR3 spans 15 residues. The junction had 3 bases not matched to a gene; V was cut back by 0 bases and J by 7 bases. Per the germline V gene, CDR1 is MNHEY and CDR2 is SVGEGT. CDR3 residues: CASSYSGTGVNIQYF. The CDR3 nucleotides read TGTGCCAGCAGTTACTCTGGGACAGGGGTCAACATTCAGTACTTC.